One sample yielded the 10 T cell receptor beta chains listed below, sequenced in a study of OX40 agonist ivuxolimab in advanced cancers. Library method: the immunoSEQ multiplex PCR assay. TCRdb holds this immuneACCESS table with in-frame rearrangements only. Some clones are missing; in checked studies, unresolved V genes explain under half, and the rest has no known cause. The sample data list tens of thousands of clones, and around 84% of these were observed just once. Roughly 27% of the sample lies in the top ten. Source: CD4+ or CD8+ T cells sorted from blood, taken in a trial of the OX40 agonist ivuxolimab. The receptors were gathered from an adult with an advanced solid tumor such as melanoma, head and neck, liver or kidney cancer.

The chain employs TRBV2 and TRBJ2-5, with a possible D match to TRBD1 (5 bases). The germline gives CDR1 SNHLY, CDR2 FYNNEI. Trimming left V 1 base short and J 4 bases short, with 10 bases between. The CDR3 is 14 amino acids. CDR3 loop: CASSEGVGAETQYF. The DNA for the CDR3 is TGTGCCAGCAGTGAAGGGGTAGGGGCAGAGACCCAGTACTTC.

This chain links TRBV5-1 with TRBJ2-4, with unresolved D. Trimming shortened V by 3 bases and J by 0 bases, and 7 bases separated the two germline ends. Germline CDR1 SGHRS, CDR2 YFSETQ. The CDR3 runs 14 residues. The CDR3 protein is CASSSEVAKNIQYF. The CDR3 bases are TGCGCCAGCAGCTCTGAGGTAGCCAAAAACATTCAGTACTTC.

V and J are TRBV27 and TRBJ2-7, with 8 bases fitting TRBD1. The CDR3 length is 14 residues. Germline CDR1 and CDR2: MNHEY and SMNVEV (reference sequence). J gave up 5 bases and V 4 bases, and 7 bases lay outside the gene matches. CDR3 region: CASSSGQGWNEQYF. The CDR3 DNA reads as TGTGCCAGCAGTTCTGGACAGGGTTGGAACGAGCAGTACTTC.

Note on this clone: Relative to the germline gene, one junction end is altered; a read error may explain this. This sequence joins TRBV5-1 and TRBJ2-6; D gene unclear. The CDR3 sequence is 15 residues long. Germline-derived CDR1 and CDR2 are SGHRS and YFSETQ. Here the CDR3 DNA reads TGCGCCAGTAGCTTGAGCGTCTCTGGGGCCAACGTCCTGACTTTC. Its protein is CASSLSVSGANVLTF.

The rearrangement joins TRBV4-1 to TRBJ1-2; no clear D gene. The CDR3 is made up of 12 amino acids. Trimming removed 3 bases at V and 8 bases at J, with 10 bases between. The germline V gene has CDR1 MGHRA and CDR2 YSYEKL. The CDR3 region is CASSQGLGGYTF. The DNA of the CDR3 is TGCGCCAGCAGCCAGGGCCTCGGAGGCTACACCTTC.

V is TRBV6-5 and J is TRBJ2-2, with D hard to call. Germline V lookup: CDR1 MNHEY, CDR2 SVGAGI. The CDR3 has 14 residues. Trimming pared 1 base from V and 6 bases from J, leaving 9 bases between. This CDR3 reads CASSYFISPGELFF. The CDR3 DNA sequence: TGTGCCAGCAGTTACTTTATAAGCCCCGGGGAGCTGTTTTTT.

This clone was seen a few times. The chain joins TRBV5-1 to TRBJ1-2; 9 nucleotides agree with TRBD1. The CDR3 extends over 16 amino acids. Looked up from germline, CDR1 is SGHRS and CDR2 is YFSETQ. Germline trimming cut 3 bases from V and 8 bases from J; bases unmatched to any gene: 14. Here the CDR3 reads CASSYRDRASLGGYTF. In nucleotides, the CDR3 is TGCGCCAGCAGCTACCGGGACAGGGCCTCTCTAGGGGGCTACACCTTC.

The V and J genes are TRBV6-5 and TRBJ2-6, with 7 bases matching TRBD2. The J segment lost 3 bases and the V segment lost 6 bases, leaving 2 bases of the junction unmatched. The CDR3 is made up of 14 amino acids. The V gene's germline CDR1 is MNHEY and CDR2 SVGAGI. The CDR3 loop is CASRGEGGANVLTF. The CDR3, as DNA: TGTGCCAGCAGAGGGGAGGGTGGGGCCAACGTCCTGACTTTC.

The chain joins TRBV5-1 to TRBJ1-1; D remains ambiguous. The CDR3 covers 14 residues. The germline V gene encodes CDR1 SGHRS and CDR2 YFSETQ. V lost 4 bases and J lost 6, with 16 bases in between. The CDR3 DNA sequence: TGCGCCAGCAGCGTTCTGACGGGAGACGCTGAAGCTTTCTTT. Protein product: CASSVLTGDAEAFF.

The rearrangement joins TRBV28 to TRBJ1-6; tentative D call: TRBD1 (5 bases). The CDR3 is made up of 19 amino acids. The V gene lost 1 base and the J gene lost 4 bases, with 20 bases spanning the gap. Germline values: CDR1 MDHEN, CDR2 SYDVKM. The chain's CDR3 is CASSLSYPQQGGYNSPLHF. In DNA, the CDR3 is TGTGCCAGCAGTTTATCATACCCCCAGCAGGGCGGTTATAATTCACCCCTCCACTTT.